This record covers a single TCR beta chain. The antigen is not known. This entry belongs to a study of siplizumab effects on memory and regulatory T cells. Per individual sample, 80,000 to 100,000 TCR templates were assayed. Produced via immunoSEQ multiplex PCR; TCRdb's table is partial and in-frame only. The table lists 85,000 to 130,000 clones, about 95% of them singletons, with approximately 0.58% in the top ten. Germline CDR1 MDHEN, CDR2 SYDVKM. The CDR3 consists of 16 residues. J gave up 3 bases and V 6 bases, and 11 bases lay outside the gene matches. Study-wide results and caveats: Siplizumab significantly lowered the alloreactive sequences that could be traced to unstimulated CD4+ memory cells. A small minority of alloreactive clones were mapped to unstimulated subsets. A naive or memory phenotype could not be assigned to roughly 80-97% of the proliferating CD4+ or CD8+ clones.

Sequenced sample: Tregs sorted from blood. This chain uses TRBV28 with TRBJ2-1; TRBD1 matches at 7 bases. The sequence was obtained from a human donor in good health. Written as DNA, the CDR3 is TGTGCCAGCAGACGGATGACAGGGAATTACTACAATGAGCAGTTCTTC. It specifies CASRRMTGNYYNEQFF.